This T cell receptor (beta chain) was sequenced for a study of shared clonotypes between healthy human individuals. Researchers partitioned CD4+ cells into CD45RA+ naive and CD45RA-negative memory subsets. The assay was carried out at the deep level. Data came from immunoSEQ multiplex PCR; TCRdb stores just in-frame clones and leaves some out. The sample consists of about 2.3 million clones, 85% to 95% of them appearing once. This clone was seen only once. The CDR3 is made up of 15 amino acids. Trimming took 3 bases from V and 7 from J, leaving 15 bases between them. Germline-derived CDR1 and CDR2 are SGHTA and FQGNSA.

This clonotype was sampled from a man aged 18 to 29 in good health. Some clones in this sample may be carry-over from other donors' samples. The chain carries TRBV7-2 and TRBJ2-2, with D maybe TRBD2 (6 bases). The sample taken for sequencing was naive CD4+ T cells from PBMCs. Sample subset: CD45RA+ positively selected. This CDR3 reads CASSFLGEVVGELFF. The CDR3 region has the DNA TGTGCCAGCAGCTTTTTGGGGGAGGTGGTCGGGGAGCTGTTTTTT. The full variable domain, in which reference TRBV7-2 and TRBJ2-2 provide the parts outside the CDR3, is GAGVSQSPSNKVTEKGKDVELRCDPISGHTALYWYRQSLGQGLEFLIYFQGNSAPDKSGLPSDRFSAERTGGSVSTLTIQRTQQEDSAVYLCASSFLGEVVGELFFGEGSRLTVL.